This note documents a single TCR beta chain sequence. Its target is unknown. One junction end does not reproduce the germline sequence, and a read error may be involved. This entry belongs to a study of metastatic and nonmetastatic thyroid tumors. The overall study: The study looked at repertoires side by side in blood and in tumor or nodule tissue from malignant and benign thyroid patients. Study outcomes and limitations: Reports indicated that malignant thyroid tumors showed significantly higher TCR beta diversity than benign nodules did, in blood and tumor.

The CDR3 runs 16 residues. CDR1 is SGHNT and CDR2 is YYREEE in the germline V gene (reference sequence). Source study methods: The study's classifier, a distant-metastasis tool for papillary thyroid cancer, was built using CDR3 differences across clinicopathological groups. Using MiXCR, TCRdb re-called clones from the PCR reads. TCRdb, rather than the study authors, made the V and J calls. The sample has 53,000 or so clones, 20% to 25% seen once; the top ten hold 4% to 5%. Thyroid surgery was performed in patients who had received no treatment beforehand. The chain joins TRBV5-4 to TRBJ2-5; 10 bases agree with TRBD1. This receptor was identified in a female donor with papillary thyroid cancer or a benign thyroid nodule (not recorded which). Some clones in this sample may be carry-over from other donors' samples. Material for sequencing was blood. The DNA of the CDR3 is TGTGCCAGCAGATTGGACCCGACAGGGGGCCGGGAGACCCAGTACTTC. Translating it yields CASRLDPTGGRETQYF.